This TCR beta chain emerged from a study of blood T cells in healthy people across ages. Extractions gave at least 6 micrograms of total RNA per sample. The CDR3 length is 13 residues. CDR1 is MNHEY and CDR2 is SMNVEV in the germline V gene (reference sequence). V gave up 4 bases and J gave up 6 bases, with 12 bases separating them. Study-level findings and limits: TCR beta diversity was tightly associated with the proportion of naive T cells. The authors considered diversity estimates from one million T cells to be underestimates. Older individuals had lower TCR beta diversity per million T cells (the decline was roughly linear).

This clonotype was seen more than once but under ten times. Its antigen is as yet unknown. Primers used in a second PCR of roughly 6 to 11 cycles were a sample-barcoded 5' primer and a J-beta primer mix. In TCRdb, the 5' RACE reads were re-called with MiXCR into one record per CDR3 protein. The data show about 1.8 million distinct CDR3 sequences, around half seen once. This receptor was obtained from a middle-aged woman in good health. This rearrangement joins TRBV27 to TRBJ1-2, with unresolved D. The specimen sequenced was blood. CDR3 sequence reads: CASSSLRTDGYTF. Written as DNA, the CDR3 is TGTGCCAGCAGTTCTCTGAGGACGGATGGCTACACCTTC.